This T cell receptor beta chain was identified in a study of blood T cell repertoires in COVID-19. Trimming removed 5 bases from V and 2 bases from J; junction bases left unmatched: 4. The CDR3 runs 16 residues. Germline CDR1 and CDR2: SGHVS and FQNEAQ. At least ten counts were recorded for this clone. The method was immunoSEQ multiplex PCR; TCRdb's version includes in-frame clones alone and lacks a portion of them. The repertoire holds nearly 80,000 clones, with roughly four fifths as singletons. The chain has TRBV7-8 and TRBJ2-2; 11 positions agree with TRBD2. Material: peripheral blood. This receptor was identified in a woman in her seventies with acute or convalescent COVID-19. The CDR3 is CASSLLAGGNTGELFF. CDR3 DNA: TGTGCCAGCAGCCTCCTAGCGGGAGGTAACACCGGGGAGCTGTTTTTT.